The 31 T cell receptor beta chains reported below all come from one sample, sequenced in a study of beta chain features in type 1 diabetes. Expressed TCRB transcripts were sequenced after all isolated RNA was converted to cDNA. Using immunoSEQ multiplex PCR, the repertoire was profiled, and TCRdb retains in-frame clones only, with some absent. The top ten hold roughly 0.6% of the sample, which has roughly 170,000 clones, 10% to 15% seen once. Sequenced: central memory CD4+ T cells from blood. All receptors derive from a young woman in good health.

This clone was detected only a few times. The rearrangement uses TRBV5-1 and TRBJ2-3; TRBD1 might be the D (7 bases). V was shortened by 3 bases and J by 0 bases, with 14 bases between the two germline ends. Germline CDR1 and CDR2: SGHRS and YFSETQ. The CDR3 is made up of 16 amino acids. The CDR3 DNA reads TGCGCCAGCAGCTGGAGGGACAGAACTAGCACAGATACGCAGTATTTT. Its translation: CASSWRDRTSTDTQYF.

The rearrangement uses TRBV7-8 and TRBJ2-5; weak D call: TRBD2 (7 bases). The DNA end favors TRBJ2-7, so the J call may be wrong. The length of the CDR3 is 14 residues. The germline V gene has CDR1 SGHVS and CDR2 FQNEAQ. CDR3 amino acids: CASNVKGGSYEQYF. In nucleotides, the CDR3 is TGTGCCAGCAACGTAAAGGGGGGGTCCTACGAGCAGTACTTC.

This chain links TRBV10-2 with TRBJ2-7, with D perhaps TRBD2 (5 bases). Germline loops: CDR1 WSHSY, CDR2 SAAADI. This CDR3 has 12 amino acids. V dropped 4 bases and J dropped 4 bases, with 8 bases sitting between them. CDR3 DNA: TGCGCCAGCAGTGGGGAGTGGTACGAGCAGTACTTC. This codes for CASSGEWYEQYF.

In its sample, this clone was seen a few times. The sample contains more than one DNA sequence encoding this CDR3. The V and J genes are TRBV5-4 and TRBJ2-7; 7 positions agree with TRBD1. The CDR3 is 13 amino acids. V shed 1 base, J shed 2 bases, and the junction held 0 bases outside the gene matches. The germline gives CDR1 SGHNT, CDR2 YYREEE (reference sequence). The CDR3 coding sequence is TGTGCCAGCAGCTTGCAGGGGGCCTACGAGCAGTACTTC. The encoded protein is CASSLQGAYEQYF.

This clone was seen more than once but under ten times. This chain connects TRBV9 to TRBJ2-1; unclear D gene. CDR3 length: 14 amino acids. Germline CDR1 SGDLS, CDR2 YYNGEE. V gave up 1 base and J gave up 5 bases, with 10 bases separating them. This CDR3 is CASSVQVVDNEQFF. The DNA for the CDR3 is TGTGCCAGCAGCGTACAGGTTGTGGACAATGAGCAGTTCTTC.

V is TRBV11-3 and J is TRBJ2-5; TRBD2 agrees at 8 bases. With 3 bases clipped from V and 4 bases from J, the junction kept 10 bases outside the gene matches. From germline, CDR1 is SGHNT and CDR2 YENEEA. The CDR3 spans 16 residues. CDR3 sequence: CASSFRSGLAGETQYF. The CDR3 coding sequence is TGTGCCAGCAGCTTTAGGTCGGGGCTAGCGGGAGAGACCCAGTACTTC.

A few counts support this clone. The chain couples TRBV29-1 to TRBJ2-7; 9 nucleotides align to TRBD2. The germline V gene encodes CDR1 SQVTM and CDR2 ANQGSEA. J was trimmed by 7 bases and V by 4 bases; bases with no gene match: 8. The length of the CDR3 is 13 residues. The CDR3 loop is CSVGREGPWEQYF. The CDR3 bases are TGCAGCGTTGGGCGGGAGGGCCCATGGGAGCAGTACTTC.

The CDR3 bases are TGCGCCAGCAGCCAAAACAGGGATCAGCCCCAGCATTTT. Translating it yields CASSQNRDQPQHF. The rearrangement joins TRBV4-3 to TRBJ1-5; D perhaps matches TRBD1 (6 bases). Trimming shortened V by 2 bases and J by 5 bases, and 7 bases separated the two germline ends. The CDR3 contains 13 residues. Germline V gene lookup returns CDR1 LGHNA and CDR2 YSLEER.

This clone was recorded a few times. This chain connects TRBV20-1 to TRBJ2-7; D gene ambiguous. Germline V gives CDR1 DFQATT, CDR2 SNEGSKA (reference sequence). Trimming shortened V by 3 bases and J by 5 bases, and 8 bases separated the two germline ends. The CDR3 is made up of 11 amino acids. The CDR3 nucleotides are TGCAGTGCTAGTGCTAGTGACGAGCAGTACTTC. It codes for CSASASDEQYF.

This clone has a handful of counts. The chain couples TRBV18 to TRBJ2-5; 12 bases match TRBD1. This CDR3 contains 18 residues. Trimming took 1 base from V and 2 from J; bases not matched to a gene: 8. Germline CDR1 and CDR2: KGHSH and LQKENI. CDR3 in DNA: TGTGCCAGCTCACCACTCCCGGGACAGGGGGCGAGTCAAGAGACCCAGTACTTC. Translation gives CASSPLPGQGASQETQYF.

This clone has only a few counts. This chain connects TRBV9 to TRBJ1-2, with D maybe TRBD1 (5 bases). This CDR3 contains 12 residues. Germline loops: CDR1 SGDLS, CDR2 YYNGEE. The V gene lost 3 bases and the J gene lost 8 bases, with 11 bases spanning the gap. CDR3 loop: CASSGPGVGYTF. The CDR3 nucleotides read TGTGCCAGCAGCGGCCCGGGGGTCGGCTACACCTTC.

This clone has just a few counts. The limits of the CDR3 on the DNA are not certain, so only TCRdb's listed CDR3 is given. The chain couples TRBV27 to TRBJ2-7; the DNA was not used to check the table's D call, TRBD1. The CDR3 is 16 amino acids in total, end residues counted. The germline gives CDR1 MNHEY, CDR2 SMNVEV (reference sequence). This CDR3 is CASSTSGQGHRGEQYF.

The chain recombines TRBV11-3 with TRBJ2-1, with a possible D match to TRBD2 (5 bases). Germline CDR1 is SGHNT and CDR2 is YENEEA. The CDR3 spans 12 residues. V was cut by 6 bases and J by 8 bases, with 11 bases left in between. CDR3 sequence: CASREWRDEQFF. DNA for the CDR3: TGTGCCAGCAGGGAGTGGCGGGATGAGCAGTTCTTC.

This clone was seen a handful of times. The chain is built from TRBV5-1 and TRBJ2-3; TRBD1 matches at 10 bases. The CDR3 has 15 residues. V lost 0 bases, J lost 4 bases, and 2 bases stayed unmatched. The germline V gene encodes CDR1 SGHRS and CDR2 YFSETQ. This chain's CDR3 is CASSLGDRGADTQYF. CDR3 coding DNA: TGCGCCAGCAGCTTGGGGGACAGGGGCGCAGATACGCAGTATTTT.

This chain connects TRBV2 to TRBJ2-2; 7 nucleotides line up with TRBD2. The V gene's germline CDR1 is SNHLY and CDR2 FYNNEI. CDR3 size: 13 residues. V was pared by 1 base and J by 8 bases, with 1 base of the junction left unmatched. CDR3 sequence: CASSEGREGELFF. In DNA, the CDR3 is TGTGCCAGCAGTGAAGGGCGGGAGGGGGAGCTGTTTTTT.

This clone was recorded a few times. This chain links TRBV5-1 with TRBJ2-7; 9 bases are shared with TRBD1. The CDR3 is 14 amino acids. The germline V gene has CDR1 SGHRS and CDR2 YFSETQ. The V segment lost 6 bases and the J segment 5 bases; nucleotides outside the gene matches: 9. The CDR3 sequence is CASTSTGGGNEQYF. Here the CDR3 DNA reads TGCGCCAGCACCTCCACAGGGGGCGGGAACGAGCAGTACTTC.

In its sample, this clone was seen a few times. The chain links TRBV7-2 to TRBJ2-7, with D maybe TRBD2 (6 bases). The CDR3 is 15 amino acids. CDR1 and CDR2 from the germline V gene are SGHTA and FQGNSA. The ends were cut back, 3 bases at V and 3 bases at J, with 15 bases in the middle. This CDR3 is CASSLSGTGYYEQYF. The CDR3 DNA follows: TGTGCCAGCAGCTTGTCCGGGACTGGATACTACGAGCAGTACTTC.

The chain joins TRBV2 to TRBJ1-5, with TRBD1 identical over 7 bases. V lost 1 base, J lost 2 bases, and 11 bases stayed unmatched. This CDR3 has 18 residues. Germline V gene lookup returns CDR1 SNHLY and CDR2 FYNNEI. CDR3 in DNA: TGTGCCAGCAGTGAAGTTTATTACAGGGGAGAGGGCAATCAGCCCCAGCATTTT. Protein: CASSEVYYRGEGNQPQHF. Supplemented by reference TRBV2 and TRBJ1-5, the full variable domain reads EPEVTQTPSHQVTQMGQEVILRCVPISNHLYFYWYRQILGQKVEFLVSFYNNEISEKSEIFDDQFSVERPDGSNFTLKIRSTKLEDSAMYFCASSEVYYRGEGNQPQHFGDGTRLSIL.

This clone was detected only a few times. The chain has TRBV6-5 and TRBJ2-1, with TRBD2 matching 7 bases. Germline V gene sequence: CDR1 MNHEY, CDR2 SVGAGI. This CDR3 contains 15 residues. Trimming at V came to 4 bases and at J to 7 bases, leaving 10 bases not matched to a gene. CDR3 nucleotide sequence: TGTGCCAGCAGTTCGATAGGACTAGGTGGTAATGAGCAGTTCTTC. Encoded protein: CASSSIGLGGNEQFF.

This sequence joins TRBV6-5 and TRBJ2-7, with 10 bases matching TRBD2. This CDR3 has 14 amino acids. After removal of 4 bases from V and 7 bases from J, the junction contained 7 bases not matched to a gene. Per the germline V gene, CDR1 is MNHEY and CDR2 is SVGAGI. CDR3 in amino acids: CASSSGLAAREQYF. In DNA form, the CDR3 reads TGTGCCAGCAGTTCCGGACTAGCGGCCCGGGAGCAGTACTTC.

The chain links TRBV5-1 to TRBJ2-7; TRBD2 aligns across 8 bases. The junction had 12 bases not matched to a gene; V was cut back by 4 bases and J by 3 bases. Germline values: CDR1 SGHRS, CDR2 YFSETQ. The CDR3 is made up of 16 amino acids. For the CDR3, the DNA is TGCGCCAGCAGCGTGGAGACGGGAGGGACCATCTACGAGCAGTACTTC. This encodes CASSVETGGTIYEQYF.

This clone was counted between two and nine times. CDR3 DNA: TGTGCCAGCAGCTTCCTCCTCGGGTATGAAGCTTTCTTT. Protein sequence: CASSFLLGYEAFF. The chain combines TRBV7-2 with TRBJ1-1, with D unclear. Germline V CDR1 and CDR2: SGHTA, FQGNSA. This CDR3 has 13 residues. V was trimmed by 3 bases and J by 7 bases, leaving 12 bases between them.

This clone was counted only a few times. The genes are TRBV7-2 and TRBJ1-3, with D possibly being TRBD1 (5 bases). This CDR3 has 15 amino acids. Trimming stripped 1 base from V and 0 bases from J, with 7 bases between. CDR1 is SGHTA and CDR2 is FQGNSA in the germline V gene. The CDR3 region is CASSLGGSSGNTIYF. CDR3 coding DNA: TGTGCCAGCAGCTTAGGGGGCAGCTCTGGAAACACCATATATTTT.

This clone showed up just a few times. The chain uses TRBV15 and TRBJ2-7, with TRBD2 matching over 12 bases. This CDR3 has 15 residues. With 3 bases clipped from V and 0 bases from J, the junction kept 0 bases outside the gene matches. The V gene's germline CDR1 is LNHNV and CDR2 YYDKDF (reference sequence). CDR3 sequence: CATSRTSGSSYEQYF. The CDR3 nucleotides are TGTGCCACCAGCAGGACTAGCGGGAGCTCCTACGAGCAGTACTTC.

This clone came up a few times. The chain joins TRBV6-6 to TRBJ2-7, with 9 bases fitting TRBD2. In germline, CDR1 is MNHNY, CDR2 SVGAGI (reference sequence). V shed 8 bases, J shed 3 bases, and the junction held 8 bases outside the gene matches. The CDR3 is 14 amino acids. The CDR3 sequence is CASRAPSGNYEQYF. The CDR3 DNA sequence: TGTGCCAGCCGGGCCCCTAGCGGGAACTACGAGCAGTACTTC.

The chain employs TRBV19 and TRBJ2-7; 10 bases agree with TRBD1. The CDR3 loop spans 17 amino acids. Germline V lookup: CDR1 LNHDA, CDR2 SQIVND (reference sequence). The V segment lost 3 bases and the J segment 6 bases; nucleotides outside the gene matches: 14. Here the CDR3 reads CASSIDIEGQGLVEQYF. The CDR3 DNA reads as TGTGCCAGTAGTATCGACATCGAGGGACAGGGGCTGGTCGAGCAGTACTTC.

This clone was seen once. The CDR3 nucleotides are TGTGCCAGCAGTGAGGCTCCCGATAACTATGGCTACACCTTC. It specifies CASSEAPDNYGYTF. The chain employs TRBV2 and TRBJ1-2, with D hard to call. CDR3 length: 14 residues. In germline, CDR1 is SNHLY, CDR2 FYNNEI. V was cut by 3 bases and J by 1 base, with 9 bases left in between.

This clone has only a few counts. The chain has TRBV25-1 and TRBJ2-3; tentatively, D is TRBD1 (6 bases). CDR1 is MGHDK and CDR2 is SYGVNS in the germline V gene. V lost 6 bases, J lost 5 bases, and 9 bases lay in between. The CDR3 covers 12 residues. CDR3 sequence reads: CASSPGEDTQYF. The CDR3 nucleotides read TGTGCCAGCAGCCCAGGGGAAGATACGCAGTATTTT.

This clone was found a few times. V usage is TRBV9 and J usage is TRBJ2-7; TRBD2 agrees at 9 bases. This CDR3 has 14 residues. Trimming at V came to 0 bases and at J to 6 bases, leaving 4 bases not matched to a gene. The germline CDR1 and CDR2 sequences are SGDLS and YYNGEE. The CDR3 reads CASSVGLREGEQYF. The CDR3 region has the DNA TGTGCCAGCAGCGTAGGTCTGCGGGAGGGCGAGCAGTACTTC.

This chain uses TRBV9 with TRBJ2-7; a weak D match, TRBD1 (5 bases). With 0 bases removed from V and 2 bases from J, the gap between germline ends came to 12 bases. Germline CDR1 is SGDLS and CDR2 is YYNGEE. This CDR3 spans 15 amino acids. The CDR3 DNA follows: TGTGCCAGCAGCGTAGCGCCCACAGGAACCTACGAGCAGTACTTC. It yields the protein CASSVAPTGTYEQYF.

The chain uses TRBV28 and TRBJ2-7; a weak D match, TRBD2 (6 bases). Germline V gene data show CDR1 as MDHEN and CDR2 as SYDVKM. The CDR3 extends over 15 amino acids. V was clipped by 4 bases and J by 9 bases, with 22 bases between them. CDR3 amino acids: CASSSPGLRLRGQYF. CDR3 DNA: TGTGCCAGCAGTTCACCGGGACTCCGGTTGCGGGGGCAGTACTTC. Using reference TRBV28 and TRBJ2-7 for the parts outside the CDR3, the full variable domain is DVKVTQSSRYLVKRTGEKVFLECVQDMDHENMFWYRQDPGLGLRLIYFSYDVKMKEKGDIPEGYSVSREKKERFSLILESASTNQTSMYLCASSSPGLRLRGQYFGPGTRLTVT.